These 13 T cell receptor beta chains originate from one sample sequenced in a study of blood T cell repertoires in COVID-19. The method was immunoSEQ multiplex PCR; TCRdb's version includes in-frame clones alone and lacks a portion of them. In the table there are about 130,000 clones, approximately 81% of which are singletons. The sequenced sample consisted of peripheral blood. Receptor source: a woman in her thirties who had recovered from COVID-19.

This clone was seen once. The rearrangement joins TRBV3-1 (or the pseudogene TRBV3-2) to TRBJ1-1, with D possibly TRBD1 on 5 matching bases. This CDR3 contains 14 residues. Germline V gives CDR1 LGHDT, CDR2 YNNKEL (reference sequence). Trimming took 3 bases from V and 0 from J, leaving 8 bases between them. The CDR3 is CASSQRTMNTEAFF. The CDR3 coding sequence is TGTGCCAGCAGCCAGCGGACAATGAACACTGAAGCTTTCTTT.

The V and J genes are TRBV5-8 and TRBJ2-3; the match to TRBD1 covers 10 bases. The CDR3 length is 18 residues. Germline trimming cut 2 bases from V and 5 bases from J; bases unmatched to any gene: 14. Germline CDR1 is SGHTS and CDR2 is YDEGEE. The CDR3, as DNA: TGTGCCAGCAGCTTACGAGCCGGGACAGGGGCCTCACAAGATACGCAGTATTTT. Translating it yields CASSLRAGTGASQDTQYF. Full variable domain (missing parts from reference TRBV5-8 and TRBJ2-3): EAGVTQSPTHLIKTRGQQATLRCSPISGHTSVYWYQQALGLGLQFLLWYDEGEERNRGNFPPRFSGRQFPNYSSELNVNALELEDSALYLCASSLRAGTGASQDTQYFGPGTRLTVL.

The chain uses TRBV2 and TRBJ1-1, with 8 bases identical to TRBD1. Germline loops: CDR1 SNHLY, CDR2 FYNNEI. The CDR3 sequence is 12 residues long. The CDR3: CVETGTGDRAFF. CDR3 coding DNA: TGTGTCGAGACGGGGACAGGAGACAGGGCTTTCTTT. The variable domain in full, with the rest retrieved from reference TRBV2 and TRBJ1-1, is EPEVTQTPSHQVTQMGQEVILRCVPISNHLYFYWYRQILGQKVEFLVSFYNNEISEKSEIFDDQFSVERPDGSNFTLKIRSTKLEDSAMYFCVETGTGDRAFFGQGTRLTVV.

V and J are TRBV5-1 and TRBJ1-6; D gene uncertain. V was clipped by 4 bases and J by 9 bases, with 23 bases between them. Germline CDR1 is SGHRS and CDR2 is YFSETQ. The CDR3 loop spans 17 amino acids. The CDR3 region has the DNA TGCGCCAGCAGCCCTAATACCCCCGCCGCCTCTCCTTCACCCCTCCACTTT. This codes for CASSPNTPAASPSPLHF.

The gene calls are TRBV27 and TRBJ2-2; D remains unclear. CDR3 size: 15 residues. Trimming removed 3 bases at V and 1 base at J, with 9 bases between. Looked up from germline, CDR1 is MNHEY and CDR2 is SMNVEV (reference sequence). CDR3 sequence (DNA): TGTGCCAGCAGTTTTTTCTACCAGAACACCGGGGAGCTGTTTTTT. This sequence encodes CASSFFYQNTGELFF.

The chain carries TRBV5-4 and TRBJ2-1; 12 positions match TRBD2. V dropped 0 bases and J dropped 2; count of bases not matched to a gene: 3. The germline V gene encodes CDR1 SGHNT and CDR2 YYREEE (reference sequence). The CDR3 consists of 17 residues. As DNA, the CDR3 is TGTGCCAGCAGCTTGGGGGGACTAGCGGGTACCTACAATGAGCAGTTCTTC. It encodes CASSLGGLAGTYNEQFF.

The gene calls are TRBV19 and TRBJ1-5, with D unresolved. Germline V gives CDR1 LNHDA, CDR2 SQIVND (reference sequence). The CDR3 covers 16 residues. The ends were cut back, 3 bases at V and 0 bases at J, with 12 bases in the middle. CDR3 sequence: CASSILQLNSNQPQHF. The CDR3 DNA reads as TGTGCCAGTAGTATTCTCCAACTGAATAGCAATCAGCCCCAGCATTTT.

The V call is TRBV7-2, the J call TRBJ2-1, with D maybe TRBD1 (5 bases). The germline V gene encodes CDR1 SGHTA and CDR2 FQGNSA. Trimming removed 7 bases from V and 5 bases from J, with 18 bases in between. The CDR3 loop spans 15 amino acids. CDR3 bases: TGTGCCAGCACCTCTTTGAGGACATCCCACAATGAGCAGTTCTTC. Its translation is CASTSLRTSHNEQFF.

This chain joins TRBV6-5 and TRBJ2-2; 8 positions match TRBD2. V lost 4 bases, J lost 5 bases, and 6 bases stayed unmatched. The CDR3 covers 15 residues. Per germline, CDR1 MNHEY and CDR2 SVGAGI. CDR3 loop: CASSSGRAVTGELFF. In DNA form, the CDR3 reads TGTGCCAGCAGTTCCGGGAGGGCCGTAACCGGGGAGCTGTTTTTT.

This rearrangement joins TRBV2 to TRBJ2-1; perhaps TRBD2 as D (6 bases). Germline values: CDR1 SNHLY, CDR2 FYNNEI. The CDR3 is 16 residues long. V was trimmed by 7 bases and J by 7 bases, leaving 23 bases between them. Here the CDR3 reads CASNRREEPPSNEQFF. The CDR3 coding sequence is TGTGCCAGCAACCGAAGGGAGGAGCCGCCCTCGAATGAGCAGTTCTTC.

The rearrangement uses TRBV18 and TRBJ2-1; D ambiguous. Trimming took 3 bases from V and 5 from J, leaving 8 bases between them. The CDR3 length is 13 residues. CDR1 is KGHSH and CDR2 is LQKENI in the germline V gene. CDR3: CASSPRENNEQFF. CDR3 DNA: TGTGCCAGCTCACCCCGAGAGAACAATGAGCAGTTCTTC.

The J gene is TRBJ2-7, the V gene TRBV13; TRBD2 matches 13 bases. Germline values: CDR1 PRHDT, CDR2 FYEKMQ (reference sequence). This CDR3 region has 16 residues. V lost 2 bases, J lost 7 bases, and 8 bases stayed unmatched. The CDR3 region has the DNA TGTGCCAGCAGCTTATCCCCGGGACTAGCGGGGTTTGAGCAGTACTTC. Its protein product is CASSLSPGLAGFEQYF.

The chain is built from TRBV7-9 and TRBJ2-1, with a possible D match to TRBD2 (6 bases). Germline V gene lookup returns CDR1 SEHNR and CDR2 FQNEAQ (reference sequence). V was pared by 3 bases and J by 7 bases, with 16 bases between. This CDR3 has 15 amino acids. The CDR3 region is CASSLSGPAINEQFF. CDR3 nucleotides: TGTGCCAGCAGCTTGAGCGGGCCAGCTATTAATGAGCAGTTCTTC.